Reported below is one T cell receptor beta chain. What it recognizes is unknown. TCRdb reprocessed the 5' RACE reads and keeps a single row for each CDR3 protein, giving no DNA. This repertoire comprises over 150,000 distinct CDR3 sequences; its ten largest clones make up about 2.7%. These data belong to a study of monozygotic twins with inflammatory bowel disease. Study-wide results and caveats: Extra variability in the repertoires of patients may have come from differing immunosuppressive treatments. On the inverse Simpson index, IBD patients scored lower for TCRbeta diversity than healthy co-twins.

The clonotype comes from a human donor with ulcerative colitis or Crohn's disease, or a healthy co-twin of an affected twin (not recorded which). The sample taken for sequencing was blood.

The CDR3 protein is CSARAAALAGEKETQYF. This sequence joins TRBV20-1 and TRBJ2-5; TCRdb lists TRBD2, though no DNA is available to test this call. The CDR3 loop spans 17 amino acids. Looked up from germline, CDR1 is DFQATT and CDR2 is SNEGSKA (reference sequence).